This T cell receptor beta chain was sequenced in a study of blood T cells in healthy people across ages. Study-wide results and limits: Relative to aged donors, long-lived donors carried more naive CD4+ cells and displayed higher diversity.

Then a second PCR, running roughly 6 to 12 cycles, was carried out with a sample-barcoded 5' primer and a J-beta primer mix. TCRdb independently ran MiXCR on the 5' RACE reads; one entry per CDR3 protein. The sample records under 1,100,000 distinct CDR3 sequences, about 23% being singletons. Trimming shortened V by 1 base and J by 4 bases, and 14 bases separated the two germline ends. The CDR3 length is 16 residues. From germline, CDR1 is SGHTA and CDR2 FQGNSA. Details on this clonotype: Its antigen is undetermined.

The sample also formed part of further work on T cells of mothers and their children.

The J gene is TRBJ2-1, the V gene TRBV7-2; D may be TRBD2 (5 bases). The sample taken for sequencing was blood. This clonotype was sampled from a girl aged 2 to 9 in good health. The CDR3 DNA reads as TGTGCCAGCAGCTTAGTGATGGGAGAGCAGTACAATGAGCAGTTCTTC. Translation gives CASSLVMGEQYNEQFF.